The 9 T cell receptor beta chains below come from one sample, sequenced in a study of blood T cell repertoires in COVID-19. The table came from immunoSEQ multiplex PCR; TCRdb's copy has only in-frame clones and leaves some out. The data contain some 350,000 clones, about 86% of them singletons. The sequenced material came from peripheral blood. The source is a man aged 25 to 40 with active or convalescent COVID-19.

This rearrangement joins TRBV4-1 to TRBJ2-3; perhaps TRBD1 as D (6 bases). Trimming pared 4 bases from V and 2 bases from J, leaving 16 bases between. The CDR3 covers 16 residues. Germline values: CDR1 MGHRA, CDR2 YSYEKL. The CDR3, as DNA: TGCGCCAGCAGCCGGAGCTTTGCAGGGGCCACAGATACGCAGTATTTT. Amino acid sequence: CASSRSFAGATDTQYF.

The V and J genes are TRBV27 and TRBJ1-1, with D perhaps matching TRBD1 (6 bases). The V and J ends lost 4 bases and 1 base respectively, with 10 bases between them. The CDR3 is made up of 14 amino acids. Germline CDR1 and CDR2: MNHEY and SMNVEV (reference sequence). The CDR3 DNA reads TGTGCCAGCAGTTCCGGACAGAGGAACACTGAAGCTTTCTTT. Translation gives CASSSGQRNTEAFF.

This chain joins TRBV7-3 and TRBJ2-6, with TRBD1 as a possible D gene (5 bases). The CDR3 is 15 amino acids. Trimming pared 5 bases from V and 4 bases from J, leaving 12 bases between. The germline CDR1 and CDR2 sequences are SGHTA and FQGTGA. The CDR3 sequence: CASSRSGSGANVLTF. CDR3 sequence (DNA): TGTGCCAGCAGCCGCTCAGGGTCCGGGGCCAACGTCCTGACTTTC.

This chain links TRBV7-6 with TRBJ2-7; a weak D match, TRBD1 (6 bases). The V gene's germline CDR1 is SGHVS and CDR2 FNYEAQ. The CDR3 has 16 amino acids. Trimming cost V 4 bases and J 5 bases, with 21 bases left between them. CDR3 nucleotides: TGTGCCAGCAGCTCTTTGACAGGTCAACTTCTAAACGAGCAGTACTTC. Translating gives CASSSLTGQLLNEQYF. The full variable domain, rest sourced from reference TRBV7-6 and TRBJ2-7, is GAGVSQSPRYKVTKRGQDVALRCDPISGHVSLYWYRQALGQGPEFLTYFNYEAQQDKSGLPNDRFSAERPEGSISTLTIQRTEQRDSAMYRCASSSLTGQLLNEQYFGPGTRLTVT.

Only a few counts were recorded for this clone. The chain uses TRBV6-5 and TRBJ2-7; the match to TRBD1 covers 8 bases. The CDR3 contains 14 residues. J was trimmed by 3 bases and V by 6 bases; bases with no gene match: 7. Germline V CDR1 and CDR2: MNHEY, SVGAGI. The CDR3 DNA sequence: TGTGCCAGCAGACCTGGACAGGGAAACTACGAGCAGTACTTC. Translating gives CASRPGQGNYEQYF.

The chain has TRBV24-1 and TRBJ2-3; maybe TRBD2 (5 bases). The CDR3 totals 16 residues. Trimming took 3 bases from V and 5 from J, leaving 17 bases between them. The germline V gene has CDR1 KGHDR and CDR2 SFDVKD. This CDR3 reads CATSDPRESPIDTQYF. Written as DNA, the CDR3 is TGTGCCACCAGTGATCCCCGGGAAAGCCCCATAGATACGCAGTATTTT.

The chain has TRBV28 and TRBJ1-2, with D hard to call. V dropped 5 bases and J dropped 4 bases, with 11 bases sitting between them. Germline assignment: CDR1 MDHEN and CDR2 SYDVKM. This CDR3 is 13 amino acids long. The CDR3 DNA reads TGTGCCAGCAGTGAGCAGGCGATCTATGGCTACACCTTC. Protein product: CASSEQAIYGYTF.

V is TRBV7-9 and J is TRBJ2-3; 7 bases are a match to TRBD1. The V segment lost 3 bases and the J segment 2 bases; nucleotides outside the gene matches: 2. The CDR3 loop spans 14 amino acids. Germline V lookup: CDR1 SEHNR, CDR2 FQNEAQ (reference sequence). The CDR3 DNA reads TGTGCCAGCAGCTTGGGACAGTCCACAGATACGCAGTATTTT. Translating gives CASSLGQSTDTQYF. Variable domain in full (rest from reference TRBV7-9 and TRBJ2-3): DTGVSQNPRHKITKRGQNVTFRCDPISEHNRLYWYRQTLGQGPEFLTYFQNEAQLEKSRLLSDRFSAERPKGSFSTLEIQRTEQGDSAMYLCASSLGQSTDTQYFGPGTRLTVL.

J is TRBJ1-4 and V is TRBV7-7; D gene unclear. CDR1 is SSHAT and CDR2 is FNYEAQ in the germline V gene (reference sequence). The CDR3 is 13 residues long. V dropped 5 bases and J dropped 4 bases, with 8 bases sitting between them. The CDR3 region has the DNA TGTGCCAGCAGCACCAGTATTAATGAAAAACTGTTTTTT. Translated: CASSTSINEKLFF.